The rows below give T cell receptor beta chains drawn from one sample of a study of blood T cells in healthy people across ages. TCRdb reprocessed the 5' RACE reads via MiXCR and lists one record per CDR3 protein. The data contain about 380,000 distinct CDR3 sequences, 50% to 60% of them seen just once; the ten biggest clones take up over 40%. The sequenced material came from blood. Receptors were obtained from a man aged 55 to 70 in good health. The CDR3 runs from the conserved cysteine through the conserved F or W. A D gene is named only where the DNA matches it firmly. Size is omitted from some rows. Given values are once, few, many or a class for expanded clones.

cdr3_length: 15
j_call: TRBJ2-1
v_call: TRBV7-9
d_call: .
clone_size: .
cdr3_aa: CAGSLLSQGEGEQFF
cdr3_nt: TGTGCCGGCAGCTTATTGTCCCAGGGCGAGGGTGAGCAGTTCTTC

cdr3_length: 14
j_call: TRBJ2-3
v_call: TRBV20-1
d_call: .
clone_size: .
cdr3_aa: CSADGTRGADTQYF
cdr3_nt: TGCAGTGCTGACGGGACTCGAGGAGCAGATACGCAGTATTTT

cdr3_length: 20
j_call: TRBJ2-5
v_call: TRBV21-1
d_call: .
clone_size: .
cdr3_aa: CASSKYKGLAGGGNQETQYF
cdr3_nt: TGTGCCAGCAGCAAGTATAAGGGACTAGCGGGAGGAGGGAATCAAGAGACCCAGTACTTC

cdr3_length: 14
j_call: TRBJ1-2
v_call: TRBV11-2
d_call: TRBD1
clone_size: .
cdr3_aa: CASSLRQGVGGYTF
cdr3_nt: TGTGCCAGCAGCTTAAGACAGGGGGTCGGAGGCTACACCTTC

cdr3_length: 15
j_call: TRBJ2-3
v_call: TRBV7-2
d_call: .
clone_size: many
cdr3_aa: CASSLGGGNTDTQYF
cdr3_nt: TGTGCCAGCAGCCTCGGTGGGGGGAATACAGATACGCAGTATTTT

cdr3_length: 15
j_call: TRBJ1-6
v_call: TRBV12-3/TRBV12-4
d_call: TRBD1
clone_size: .
cdr3_aa: CASSSGTGGSSPLHF
cdr3_nt: TGTGCCAGCAGCTCCGGGACAGGGGGATCTTCACCCCTCCACTTT

cdr3_length: 15
j_call: TRBJ2-1
v_call: TRBV7-6
d_call: TRBD2
clone_size: .
cdr3_aa: CASSLIGLAAGEQFF
cdr3_nt: TGTGCCAGCAGCTTAATAGGACTAGCGGCCGGCGAGCAGTTCTTC

cdr3_length: 13
j_call: TRBJ1-2
v_call: TRBV28
d_call: .
clone_size: .
cdr3_aa: CASSPTDRSGYTF
cdr3_nt: TGTGCCAGCAGTCCAACCGACAGGAGTGGCTACACCTTC

cdr3_length: 15
j_call: TRBJ2-3
v_call: TRBV4-3
d_call: TRBD2
clone_size: few
cdr3_aa: CASSTGLAGGDTQYF
cdr3_nt: TGCGCCAGCAGCACGGGACTAGCGGGAGGAGATACGCAGTATTTT

cdr3_length: 14
j_call: TRBJ2-3
v_call: TRBV30
d_call: .
clone_size: .
cdr3_aa: CAWSVSGPTDTQYF
cdr3_nt: TGTGCCTGGAGTGTCAGCGGACCCACAGATACGCAGTATTTT

cdr3_length: 13
j_call: TRBJ1-2
v_call: TRBV20-1
d_call: .
clone_size: few
cdr3_aa: CSAVGTINYGYTF
cdr3_nt: TGCAGTGCTGTCGGGACAATCAACTATGGCTACACCTTC

cdr3_length: 16
j_call: TRBJ2-3
v_call: TRBV11-1
d_call: TRBD2
clone_size: .
cdr3_aa: CASSSASGRVSDTQYF
cdr3_nt: TGTGCCAGCAGCTCCGCTAGCGGGAGGGTCTCAGATACGCAGTATTTT

cdr3_length: 13
j_call: TRBJ1-2
v_call: TRBV2
d_call: TRBD1
clone_size: many
cdr3_aa: CASGGTVNYGYTF
cdr3_nt: TGTGCCAGCGGGGGGACAGTTAACTATGGCTACACCTTC

cdr3_length: 14
j_call: TRBJ2-7
v_call: TRBV7-2
d_call: TRBD2
clone_size: .
cdr3_aa: CASNSTSGGYEQYF
cdr3_nt: TGTGCCAGCAACTCGACTAGCGGGGGCTACGAGCAGTACTTC

cdr3_length: 15
j_call: TRBJ2-1
v_call: TRBV20-1
d_call: .
clone_size: few
cdr3_aa: CSARVRSRLINEQFF
cdr3_nt: TGCAGTGCTAGAGTACGGAGCCGACTAATCAATGAGCAGTTCTTC

cdr3_length: 16
j_call: TRBJ2-5
v_call: TRBV15
d_call: .
clone_size: .
cdr3_aa: CATSRDLSGSQETQYF
cdr3_nt: TGTGCCACCAGCAGAGATCTGAGCGGCTCACAAGAGACCCAGTACTTC

cdr3_length: 12
j_call: TRBJ2-5
v_call: TRBV7-2
d_call: .
clone_size: .
cdr3_aa: CASIFTAGTQYF
cdr3_nt: TGTGCCAGCATCTTTACGGCCGGGACCCAGTACTTC

cdr3_length: 14
j_call: TRBJ2-7
v_call: TRBV5-1
d_call: .
clone_size: .
cdr3_aa: CASSLGATWDEQYF
cdr3_nt: TGCGCCAGCAGCCTAGGGGCTACTTGGGACGAGCAGTACTTC

cdr3_length: 16
j_call: TRBJ2-3
v_call: TRBV9
d_call: TRBD1
clone_size: .
cdr3_aa: CASSVGQGIHTDTQYF
cdr3_nt: TGTGCCAGCAGCGTGGGACAGGGGATCCACACAGATACGCAGTATTTT

cdr3_length: 14
j_call: TRBJ1-5
v_call: TRBV12-3/TRBV12-4
d_call: .
clone_size: .
cdr3_aa: CASSFTQGHQPQHF
cdr3_nt: TGTGCCAGCAGTTTCACTCAGGGGCATCAGCCCCAGCATTTT

cdr3_length: 15
j_call: TRBJ1-6
v_call: TRBV20-1
d_call: .
clone_size: few
cdr3_aa: CSARAGEGYNSPLHF
cdr3_nt: TGCAGTGCTAGAGCCGGGGAGGGATATAATTCACCCCTCCACTTT

cdr3_length: 16
j_call: TRBJ2-3
v_call: TRBV4-1
d_call: .
clone_size: .
cdr3_aa: CASSQEPSSDTDTQYF
cdr3_nt: TGCGCCAGCAGCCAAGAACCTAGCTCCGACACAGATACGCAGTATTTT

cdr3_length: 13
j_call: TRBJ1-2
v_call: TRBV27
d_call: TRBD1
clone_size: few
cdr3_aa: CASKSRDRDGYTF
cdr3_nt: TGTGCCAGCAAGTCCCGGGACAGGGATGGCTACACCTTC

cdr3_length: 12
j_call: TRBJ1-2
v_call: TRBV20-1
d_call: .
clone_size: .
cdr3_aa: CSASTGNGGYTF
cdr3_nt: TGCAGTGCCTCCACAGGGAACGGTGGCTACACCTTC

cdr3_length: 16
j_call: TRBJ2-3
v_call: TRBV6-1
d_call: TRBD2
clone_size: .
cdr3_aa: CASSDPTSGSSDTQYF
cdr3_nt: TGTGCCAGCAGTGACCCGACTAGCGGGAGCTCAGATACGCAGTATTTT

cdr3_length: 13
j_call: TRBJ1-1
v_call: TRBV28
d_call: .
clone_size: .
cdr3_aa: CASGQQGIKEAFF
cdr3_nt: TGTGCCAGCGGACAACAGGGTATTAAGGAAGCTTTCTTT

cdr3_length: 15
j_call: TRBJ1-2
v_call: TRBV19
d_call: .
clone_size: .
cdr3_aa: CASSLENPAGYGYTF
cdr3_nt: TGTGCCAGTAGCCTAGAGAATCCGGCGGGCTATGGCTACACCTTC

cdr3_length: 13
j_call: TRBJ2-7
v_call: TRBV10-1
d_call: .
clone_size: .
cdr3_aa: CASSEGGRDEQYF
cdr3_nt: TGCGCCAGCAGTGAGGGGGGCAGAGACGAGCAGTACTTC

cdr3_length: 11
j_call: TRBJ1-2
v_call: TRBV7-2
d_call: .
clone_size: many
cdr3_aa: CASSYSNDYTF
cdr3_nt: TGTGCCAGCAGCTACTCCAATGACTACACCTTC

cdr3_length: 14
j_call: TRBJ2-7
v_call: TRBV4-2
d_call: .
clone_size: .
cdr3_aa: CASSLPTYPYEQYF
cdr3_nt: TGTGCCAGCAGCCTCCCTACGTATCCCTACGAGCAGTACTTC

cdr3_length: 15
j_call: TRBJ2-5
v_call: TRBV20-1
d_call: TRBD2
clone_size: once
cdr3_aa: CSAFQLAGLKETQYF
cdr3_nt: TGCAGTGCTTTTCAACTAGCGGGACTAAAAGAGACCCAGTACTTC

cdr3_length: 15
j_call: TRBJ2-7
v_call: TRBV11-2
d_call: TRBD2
clone_size: .
cdr3_aa: CASSATSVSYNEQYF
cdr3_nt: TGTGCCAGCAGCGCTACTAGCGTCTCCTACAATGAGCAGTACTTC

cdr3_length: 13
j_call: TRBJ2-7
v_call: TRBV14
d_call: .
clone_size: .
cdr3_aa: CASSQVVGHEQYF
cdr3_nt: TGTGCCAGCAGCCAAGTTGTGGGTCACGAGCAGTACTTC